This TCR beta chain originates from a study of identifying expanded T cells in peripheral blood. Assay used: immunoSEQ multiplex PCR; TCRdb lists only in-frame clones, some missing. Of tens of thousands of clones listed, 80% to 85% are singletons. As to this clone: Its target is unknown.

No infections or other immune events were documented during collection. General observations from the study: Technical replicates showed around 1.2 changed clones; around two weeks 15 to 20; four weeks 19.

Germline V gene sequence: CDR1 LNHDA, CDR2 SQIVND (reference sequence). The V gene lost 5 bases and the J gene lost 4 bases, with 15 bases spanning the gap. The CDR3 contains 15 residues. The sequenced sample was blood. The V and J genes are TRBV19 and TRBJ1-5, with D possibly TRBD1 on 6 matching bases. The sequence was obtained from a person aged 18 to 70 in good health. This CDR3 is CASSPTGSLNQPQHF. CDR3 nucleotide sequence: TGTGCCAGTAGTCCAACAGGGTCCCTTAATCAGCCCCAGCATTTT.